This is a list of T cell receptor beta chains from one sample in a study of immune cell composition in non-small cell lung cancer. This table comes from immunoSEQ multiplex PCR, and its TCRdb copy is limited to in-frame clones, with some not included. This sample yields 5,000 to 7,000 clones, of which 87% are seen a single time; 6.4% belongs to the top ten. Sequenced sample: non-adjacent lung tissue. The receptors originated from a human donor with non-small cell lung cancer. Each CDR3 is given with its conserved first and last residue. D genes are given only for firm matches. The size field is filled for only some rows; it gives once, few, many or a size class.

D gene | J gene | V gene | clone size | CDR3 DNA | CDR3 protein
TRBD2 | TRBJ2-2 | TRBV6-1 | . | TGTGCCAGCAGTGAATGGCTAGCGGGAGGGGACACCGGGGAGCTGTTTTTT | CASSEWLAGGDTGELFF
. | TRBJ2-7 | TRBV2 | . | TGTGCCAGCAGTGAAGCGGACTATACCTACGAGCAGTACTTC | CASSEADYTYEQYF
TRBD2 | TRBJ2-1 | TRBV27 | . | TGTGCCAGCAGTTCGTATCTCACTAGCGGGGACGCCTACAATGAGCAGTTCTTC | CASSSYLTSGDAYNEQFF
TRBD1 | TRBJ2-7 | TRBV28 | . | TGTGCCATCCCTGACAGGTCACAGGGGGAATACGAGCAGTACTTC | CAIPDRSQGEYEQYF
. | TRBJ2-3 | TRBV11-2 | once | TGTGCCAGCAGCTTAGAGGGCAGCTCCACAGATACGCAGTATTTT | CASSLEGSSTDTQYF
. | TRBJ2-7 | TRBV7-2 | . | TGTGCCAGCAGCTTAGGACCAGGGTGGGGCTCCGAGCAGTACTTC | CASSLGPGWGSEQYF
. | TRBJ1-1 | TRBV6-5 | . | TGTGCCAGCAGTTACTCGACTCCGAGTGAAGCTTTCTTT | CASSYSTPSEAFF
. | TRBJ1-1 | TRBV19 | . | TGTGCCAGTAGTCCGTTGAACACTGAAGCTTTCTTT | CASSPLNTEAFF
. | TRBJ2-7 | TRBV5-6 | . | TGTGCCAGCAGCTTGGGAACAACGGCAGGATCCTACGAGCAGTACTTC | CASSLGTTAGSYEQYF
. | TRBJ2-3 | TRBV5-5 | few | TGTGCCAGCAGCTTAACCGGGACGGCGGGGGATACGCAGTATTTT | CASSLTGTAGDTQYF
. | TRBJ1-4 | TRBV28 | . | TGTGCCAGCAGTTTAGGTCGAAAGGGGGAAAAACTGTTTTTT | CASSLGRKGEKLFF
. | TRBJ2-7 | TRBV27 | . | TGTGCCAGCAGGAAGGACAGCACCTACGAGCAGTACTTC | CASRKDSTYEQYF
TRBD2 | TRBJ2-2 | TRBV9 | . | TGTGCCAGCAGCGTGACTAGCGGGAGTGGCGGGGAGCTGTTTTTT | CASSVTSGSGGELFF
. | TRBJ1-1 | TRBV2 | . | TGTGCCAGCAGATACAGGGACACTGAAGCTTTCTTT | CASRYRDTEAFF
. | TRBJ2-3 | TRBV14 | . | TGTGCCAGCAGCCAAGATAGACTTACGCAGTATTTT | CASSQDRLTQYF
. | TRBJ2-3 | TRBV19 | . | TGTGCCAGCCAACCAGGCTACTCTCGCACAGATACGCAGTATTTT | CASQPGYSRTDTQYF
TRBD1 | TRBJ1-4 | TRBV6-5 | . | TGTGCCAGCAGTTACTTGGGGACAGGGAAGGAAAAACTGTTTTTT | CASSYLGTGKEKLFF
. | TRBJ2-1 | TRBV19 | . | TGTGCCAGTACCCTGGACAAGAGCAATGAGCAGTTCTTC | CASTLDKSNEQFF
TRBD2 | TRBJ2-1 | TRBV9 | once | TGTGCCAGCAGCGTAGGGGTGTCTAGCGGAAATTACAATGAGCAGTTCTTC | CASSVGVSSGNYNEQFF
TRBD1 | TRBJ2-2 | TRBV5-1 | . | TGCGCCAGCAGCGGACAGGGCTCCACCGGGGAGCTGTTTTTT | CASSGQGSTGELFF
. | TRBJ1-3 | TRBV5-4 | few | TGTGCCAGCAGCTCACGGACGGGACTGATGAGGGACACCATATATTTT | CASSSRTGLMRDTIYF
. | TRBJ2-7 | TRBV7-9 | . | TGTGCCAGCAGCTTAGGAGGAGGGAGCTCCTACGAGCAGTACTTC | CASSLGGGSSYEQYF
TRBD2 | TRBJ2-5 | TRBV6-5 | . | TGTGCCAGCAGTTCCCCAAGACTAGCGGGAGAGGAGACCCAGTACTTC | CASSSPRLAGEETQYF
. | TRBJ2-1 | TRBV5-8 | . | TGTGCCAGCAGCGCTCCCCTAGCGAGCGCCTACAATGAGCAGTTCTTC | CASSAPLASAYNEQFF
. | TRBJ2-3 | TRBV4-1 | . | TGCGCCAGCAGCCTCATGGACTTCTCCACAGATACGCAGTATTTT | CASSLMDFSTDTQYF
TRBD1 | TRBJ1-3 | TRBV9 | . | TGTGCCAGCAGCGTGACAGGGCGGTCCTCCTCTGGAAACACCATATATTTT | CASSVTGRSSSGNTIYF
TRBD2 | TRBJ2-3 | TRBV5-4 | . | TGTGCCAGCAGCCAAACTAGCGGGAGGAGCACAGATACGCAGTATTTT | CASSQTSGRSTDTQYF
TRBD1 | TRBJ2-2 | TRBV9 | . | TGTGCCAGCAGCCGGGACAGGGAGGCATCCGGGGAGCTGTTTTTT | CASSRDREASGELFF
TRBD1 | TRBJ1-4 | TRBV28 | . | TGTGCCAGCAGTTCCTTGGACAGGGTAGATCGGGAAAAACTGTTTTTT | CASSSLDRVDREKLFF
TRBD1 | TRBJ2-7 | TRBV29-1 | . | TGCAGCGCACTCTACGGGACAGTGGGCGAGCAGTACTTC | CSALYGTVGEQYF
TRBD2 | TRBJ2-5 | TRBV29-1 | . | TGCAGCGTTGAAAGGGTAGCGGGAGGGCAAGGGGAGACCCAGTACTTC | CSVERVAGGQGETQYF
. | TRBJ2-5 | TRBV7-9 | . | TGTGCCAGCAGCTTAGGGGTAGCAGAGACCCAGTACTTC | CASSLGVAETQYF
. | TRBJ2-1 | TRBV9 | . | TGTGCCAGCAGCGTAGGAGGACTGAGGAAAAATGAGCAGTTCTTC | CASSVGGLRKNEQFF
. | TRBJ2-5 | TRBV21-1 | . | TGTGCCAGCAGCAAAAGGAGGAGGGAGGGGACCCAGTACTTC | CASSKRRREGTQYF
TRBD2 | TRBJ2-7 | TRBV28 | . | TGTGCCAGCACTTTCCGACTAGCGGTCAGGAGCTCCTACGAGCAGTACTTC | CASTFRLAVRSSYEQYF
TRBD2 | TRBJ2-3 | TRBV11-1 | . | TGTGCCAGCAGCTTTCTAGCGGGAGGGCCCACAGATACGCAGTATTTT | CASSFLAGGPTDTQYF
TRBD1 | TRBJ2-7 | TRBV27 | . | TGTGCCAGCAGTTTCCGACAGGGCCACGAGCAGTACTTC | CASSFRQGHEQYF